This T cell receptor (beta chain) originates from a study of blood T cell repertoires in COVID-19. At the level of the study: Acute-phase and convalescent COVID-19 samples originated in the United States, Italy and Spain. T cells, B-cell-depleted T cells, or PBMCs provided the cDNA or gDNA that served as material.

From germline, CDR1 is SQVTM and CDR2 ANQGSEA. This CDR3 contains 14 residues. V lost 4 bases to trimming and J lost 0 bases; unmatched junction nucleotides: 4. As processed by the authors: Estimates of nucleated cell counts were drawn from the amplification of reference gene primers. The assay was immunoSEQ multiplex PCR, and TCRdb's table has in-frame clones only and misses some. V, J and clone size are taken as reported in that table, and D and trimming were inferred from the DNA itself. Among tens of thousands of clones listed, around 85% were seen once. Material: peripheral blood. This sequence joins TRBV29-1 and TRBJ2-3; 7 positions match TRBD1. The receptor comes from a woman in her seventies with acute or convalescent COVID-19. The CDR3 DNA sequence: TGCAGCGTTGGGCTCAGGGGGAGCACAGATACGCAGTATTTT. Protein product: CSVGLRGSTDTQYF.